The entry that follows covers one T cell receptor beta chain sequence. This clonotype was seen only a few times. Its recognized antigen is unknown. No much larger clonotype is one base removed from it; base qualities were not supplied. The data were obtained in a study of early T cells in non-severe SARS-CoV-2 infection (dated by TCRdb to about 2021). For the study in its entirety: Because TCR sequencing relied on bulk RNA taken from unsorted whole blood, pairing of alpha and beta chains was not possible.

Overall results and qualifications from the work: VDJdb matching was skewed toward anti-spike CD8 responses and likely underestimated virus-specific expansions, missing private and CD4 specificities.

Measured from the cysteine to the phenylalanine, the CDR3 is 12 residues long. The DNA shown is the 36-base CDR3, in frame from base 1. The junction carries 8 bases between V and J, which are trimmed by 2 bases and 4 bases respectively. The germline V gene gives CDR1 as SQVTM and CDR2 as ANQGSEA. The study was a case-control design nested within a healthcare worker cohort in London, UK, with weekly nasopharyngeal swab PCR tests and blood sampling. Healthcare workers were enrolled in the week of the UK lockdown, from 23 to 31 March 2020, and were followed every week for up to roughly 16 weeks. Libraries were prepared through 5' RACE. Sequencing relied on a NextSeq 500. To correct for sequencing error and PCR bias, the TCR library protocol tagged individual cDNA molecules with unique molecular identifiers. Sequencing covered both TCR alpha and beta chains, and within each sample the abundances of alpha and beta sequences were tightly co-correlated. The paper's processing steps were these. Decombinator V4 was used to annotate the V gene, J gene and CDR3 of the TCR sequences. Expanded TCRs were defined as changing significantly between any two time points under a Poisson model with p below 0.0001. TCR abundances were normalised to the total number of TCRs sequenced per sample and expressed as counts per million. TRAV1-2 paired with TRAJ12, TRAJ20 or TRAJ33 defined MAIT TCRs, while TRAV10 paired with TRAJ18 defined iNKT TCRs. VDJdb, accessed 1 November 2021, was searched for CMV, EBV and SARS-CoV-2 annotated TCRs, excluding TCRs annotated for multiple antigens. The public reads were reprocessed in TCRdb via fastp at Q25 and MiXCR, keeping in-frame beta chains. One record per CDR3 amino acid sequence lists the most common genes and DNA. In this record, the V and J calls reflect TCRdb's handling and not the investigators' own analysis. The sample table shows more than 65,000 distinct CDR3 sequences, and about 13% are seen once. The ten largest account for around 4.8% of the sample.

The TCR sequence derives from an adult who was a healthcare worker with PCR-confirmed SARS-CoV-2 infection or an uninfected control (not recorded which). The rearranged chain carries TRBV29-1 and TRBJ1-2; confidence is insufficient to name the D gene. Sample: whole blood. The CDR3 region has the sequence CSVEMVLYGYTF. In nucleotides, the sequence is TGCAGCGTTGAAATGGTTCTCTATGGCTACACCTTC.